Listed here is a single TCR beta chain. This specimen belongs to a study of blood T cell repertoires in COVID-19. Only in-frame clones appear in the TCRdb table, and some are missing; sequencing was by immunoSEQ multiplex PCR. The sample holds 200,000 to 250,000 clones, approximately 80% seen once. Sequenced sample: peripheral blood. The sequence was obtained from a human donor in a cohort sampled during active COVID-19.

The CDR3: CASPGLAGSGEQYF. For the CDR3, the DNA is TGTGCCAGCCCGGGACTAGCGGGATCGGGGGAGCAGTACTTC. The gene calls are TRBV6-5 and TRBJ2-7; 13 nucleotides agree with TRBD2. Germline CDR1 is MNHEY and CDR2 is SVGAGI. CDR3 size: 14 residues. Trimming took 8 bases from V and 7 from J; bases not matched to a gene: 8.